Listed below are T cell receptor beta chains from one sample, sequenced in a study of early T cells in non-severe SARS-CoV-2 infection. TCRdb ran MiXCR on the 5' RACE reads and lists one entry per CDR3 protein. The sample has some 30,000 distinct CDR3 sequences, under 5% seen once. The specimen was whole blood. These receptors all come from an adult who was a healthcare worker with PCR-confirmed SARS-CoV-2 infection or an uninfected control (not recorded which). Each CDR3 is given with its conserved first and last residue. D genes are given only for firm matches. Expanded clones are given a class, and other clones once, few, many or no size at all.

cdr3_nt: TGCGCCAGCAGTGGGCGCCCCGAAAACACTGAAGCTTTCTTT; cdr3_aa: CASSGRPENTEAFF; v_call: TRBV10-2; d_call: NA; j_call: TRBJ1-1; clone_size: many
cdr3_nt: TGCAGCGTTGAAGATCAACCTAACTATGGCTACACCTTC; cdr3_aa: CSVEDQPNYGYTF; v_call: TRBV29-1; d_call: NA; j_call: TRBJ1-2; clone_size: many
cdr3_nt: TGTGCCAGCAGCTTGACAGGGGCCTCTCCCTACGAGCAGTACTTC; cdr3_aa: CASSLTGASPYEQYF; v_call: TRBV5-4; d_call: TRBD1; j_call: TRBJ2-7; clone_size: few
cdr3_nt: TGTGCCAGCAGTGAACGGGGATGGGACACTGAAGCTTTCTTT; cdr3_aa: CASSERGWDTEAFF; v_call: TRBV6-2/TRBV6-3; d_call: NA; j_call: TRBJ1-1; clone_size: few
cdr3_nt: TGTGCTAGCAGCTTATGGTCCGGGAATGAGCAGTTCTTC; cdr3_aa: CASSLWSGNEQFF; v_call: TRBV7-7; d_call: NA; j_call: TRBJ2-1; clone_size: many
cdr3_nt: TGCAGTGCTAGATGGTGGGCAGCGGATACCTACAATGAGCAGTTCTTC; cdr3_aa: CSARWWAADTYNEQFF; v_call: TRBV20-1; d_call: NA; j_call: TRBJ2-1; clone_size: many
cdr3_nt: TGTGCCAGCAGCAAACAGGGCAGGGCTGAAGCTTTCTTT; cdr3_aa: CASSKQGRAEAFF; v_call: TRBV14; d_call: NA; j_call: TRBJ1-1; clone_size: NA
cdr3_nt: TGTGCCAGCAGCCGGGTCGGGAGGGTCCACGAGCAGTACTTC; cdr3_aa: CASSRVGRVHEQYF; v_call: TRBV12-3/TRBV12-4; d_call: TRBD2; j_call: TRBJ2-7; clone_size: few
cdr3_nt: TGCGCCAGCAGTGGGTACGCAGGGGGCGACACCGGGGAGCTGTTTTTT; cdr3_aa: CASSGYAGGDTGELFF; v_call: TRBV10-2; d_call: TRBD1; j_call: TRBJ2-2; clone_size: few
cdr3_nt: TGTGCCATCAGTGAGGGCACAGGGGAGGTTAACGAGCAGTACTTC; cdr3_aa: CAISEGTGEVNEQYF; v_call: TRBV10-3; d_call: NA; j_call: TRBJ2-7; clone_size: medium-sized
cdr3_nt: TGTGCCAGCAGCTGGACAGTCCAAGAGACCCAGTACTTC; cdr3_aa: CASSWTVQETQYF; v_call: TRBV5-6; d_call: NA; j_call: TRBJ2-5; clone_size: many
cdr3_nt: TGTGCCAGCAGCTCTGGACAGGGGCGATACGAGCAGTACTTC; cdr3_aa: CASSSGQGRYEQYF; v_call: TRBV7-2; d_call: TRBD1; j_call: TRBJ2-7; clone_size: many
cdr3_nt: TGTGCCAGTAGTATTCGATCCGGGAGTGGCGATGAGCAGTTCTTC; cdr3_aa: CASSIRSGSGDEQFF; v_call: TRBV19; d_call: NA; j_call: TRBJ2-1; clone_size: NA
cdr3_nt: TGTGCCAGCAGCTCAGGCCGCGAGACCCAGTACTTC; cdr3_aa: CASSSGRETQYF; v_call: TRBV7-2; d_call: NA; j_call: TRBJ2-5; clone_size: many
cdr3_nt: TGCAGCGTTCGACTAGCGGGGCCCTACGAGCAGTACTTC; cdr3_aa: CSVRLAGPYEQYF; v_call: TRBV29-1; d_call: TRBD2; j_call: TRBJ2-7; clone_size: few
cdr3_nt: TGTGCCAGCAGTTTGGCCAGGGGGTTGGGGGGATTCGACAATGAGCAGTTCTTC; cdr3_aa: CASSLARGLGGFDNEQFF; v_call: TRBV28; d_call: NA; j_call: TRBJ2-1; clone_size: many
cdr3_nt: TGCAGCGTTGAGGGTCCTCGGGGGCCGTCCTACGAGCAGTACTTC; cdr3_aa: CSVEGPRGPSYEQYF; v_call: TRBV29-1; d_call: NA; j_call: TRBJ2-7; clone_size: medium-sized
cdr3_nt: TGTGCCAGCAGTGCGAGGGACAGGGGGCCTTTAGGGCAGTACTTC; cdr3_aa: CASSARDRGPLGQYF; v_call: TRBV6-1; d_call: TRBD1; j_call: TRBJ2-7; clone_size: many
cdr3_nt: TGTGCCAGCAGTCAGGGGGCCGATGGAAACACCATATATTTT; cdr3_aa: CASSQGADGNTIYF; v_call: TRBV6-5; d_call: TRBD1; j_call: TRBJ1-3; clone_size: many
cdr3_nt: TGTGCCGACCGGGCAGCCCTTGGGGAGCTGTTTTTT; cdr3_aa: CADRAALGELFF; v_call: TRBV12-5; d_call: NA; j_call: TRBJ2-2; clone_size: few
cdr3_nt: TGTGCCAGCAGCTTGGGACAGGGGCGCTCTGGGGCCAACGTCCTGACTTTC; cdr3_aa: CASSLGQGRSGANVLTF; v_call: TRBV5-4; d_call: TRBD1; j_call: TRBJ2-6; clone_size: many
cdr3_nt: TGTGCCAGCAGCCGCTTGGGGGGGGGCACGAACTTC; cdr3_aa: CASSRLGGGTNF; v_call: TRBV6-6; d_call: NA; j_call: TRBJ2-7; clone_size: NA
cdr3_nt: TGTGCCAGCAGACACAGGGGCACTAATGAAAAACTGTTTTTT; cdr3_aa: CASRHRGTNEKLFF; v_call: TRBV6-6; d_call: TRBD1; j_call: TRBJ1-4; clone_size: many
cdr3_nt: TGTGCCAGCAGTATGGAGACAGCGGGCTCTGAAGCTTTCTTT; cdr3_aa: CASSMETAGSEAFF; v_call: TRBV6-2/TRBV6-3; d_call: NA; j_call: TRBJ1-1; clone_size: NA
cdr3_nt: TGTGCCAGCAGCGTAGTACTTTCTGCAGGGGAGCTGTTTTTT; cdr3_aa: CASSVVLSAGELFF; v_call: TRBV9; d_call: NA; j_call: TRBJ2-2; clone_size: NA
cdr3_nt: TGTGCCAGCAGTTTATTGGGACAGGGGGCGGACACTGAAGCTTTCTTT; cdr3_aa: CASSLLGQGADTEAFF; v_call: TRBV12-3/TRBV12-4; d_call: TRBD1; j_call: TRBJ1-1; clone_size: many
cdr3_nt: TGTGCCAGCAGTTACTCGACTCGGGCCGCGGCGGGGGACACTGAAGCTTTCTTT; cdr3_aa: CASSYSTRAAAGDTEAFF; v_call: TRBV6-5; d_call: NA; j_call: TRBJ1-1; clone_size: many
cdr3_nt: TGTGCCAGCAGCCGACAGGGGAGGGGTGAAGCTTTCTTT; cdr3_aa: CASSRQGRGEAFF; v_call: TRBV27; d_call: TRBD1; j_call: TRBJ1-1; clone_size: many
cdr3_nt: TGTGCCAGCAGTGCAATCCGGGTCCGGGCCGAGGGCGAGCAGTACTTC; cdr3_aa: CASSAIRVRAEGEQYF; v_call: TRBV6-5; d_call: NA; j_call: TRBJ2-7; clone_size: many
cdr3_nt: TGTGCCAGCAGCTCCAGCCTTATGAACACTGAAGCTTTCTTT; cdr3_aa: CASSSSLMNTEAFF; v_call: TRBV7-2; d_call: NA; j_call: TRBJ1-1; clone_size: many
cdr3_nt: TGTGCCAGCAGTTCCGGGTTGAACACCGGGGAGCTGTTTTTT; cdr3_aa: CASSSGLNTGELFF; v_call: TRBV6-6; d_call: NA; j_call: TRBJ2-2; clone_size: few
cdr3_nt: TGTGCCAGTAGTATAGTGGGAGGAAGCTACGAGCAGTACTTC; cdr3_aa: CASSIVGGSYEQYF; v_call: TRBV19; d_call: NA; j_call: TRBJ2-7; clone_size: many